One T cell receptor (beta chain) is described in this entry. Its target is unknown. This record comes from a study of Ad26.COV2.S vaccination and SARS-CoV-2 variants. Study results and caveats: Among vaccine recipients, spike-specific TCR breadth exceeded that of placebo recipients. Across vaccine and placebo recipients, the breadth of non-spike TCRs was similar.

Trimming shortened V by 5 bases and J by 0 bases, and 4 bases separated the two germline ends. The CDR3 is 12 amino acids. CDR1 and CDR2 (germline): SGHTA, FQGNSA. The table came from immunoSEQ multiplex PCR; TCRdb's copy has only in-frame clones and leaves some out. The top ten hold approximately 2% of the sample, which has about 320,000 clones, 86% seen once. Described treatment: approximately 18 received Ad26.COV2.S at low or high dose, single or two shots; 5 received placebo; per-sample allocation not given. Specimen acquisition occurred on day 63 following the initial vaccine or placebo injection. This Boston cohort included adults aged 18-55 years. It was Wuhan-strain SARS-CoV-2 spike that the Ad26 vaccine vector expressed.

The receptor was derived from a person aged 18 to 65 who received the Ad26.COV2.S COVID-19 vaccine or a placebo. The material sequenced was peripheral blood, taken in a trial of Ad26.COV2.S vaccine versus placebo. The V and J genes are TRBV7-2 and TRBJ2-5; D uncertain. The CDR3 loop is CASSDYQETQYF. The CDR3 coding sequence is TGTGCCAGCAGCGACTACCAAGAGACCCAGTACTTC.